The rows below give T cell receptor beta chains drawn from one sample of a study of blood T cell repertoires in COVID-19. Using immunoSEQ multiplex PCR, the repertoire was profiled, and TCRdb retains in-frame clones only, with some absent. Seen here are under 250,000 clones, 80% to 90% observed once, and the top ten hold roughly 10%. Material for sequencing was peripheral blood. These TCRs come from a man aged 50-59 years with active or convalescent COVID-19. The CDR3 runs from the conserved cysteine through the conserved F or W. A D gene is named only where the DNA matches it firmly. Clone size is stated in some rows and not others, as once, few, many or a class when expanded.

d_call,clone_size,j_call,v_call,cdr3_aa,cdr3_nt
-,few,TRBJ2-1,TRBV4-3,CASSQEGRAHNEQFF,TGCGCCAGCAGCCAAGAGGGCCGCGCACACAATGAGCAGTTCTTC
-,-,TRBJ2-5,TRBV6-5,CASSSVSSSGQETQYF,TGTGCCAGCAGTTCCGTCTCCTCGAGCGGACAAGAGACCCAGTACTTC
-,-,TRBJ2-5,TRBV7-2,CASSGRDAGRETQYF,TGTGCCAGCAGTGGCAGGGACGCTGGGAGGGAGACCCAGTACTTC
-,-,TRBJ2-7,TRBV7-5,CVAGDDEQYF,TGTGTCGCAGGGGATGACGAGCAGTACTTC
TRBD2,-,TRBJ2-7,TRBV29-1,CSVGGPSGRAGGEQYF,TGCAGCGTTGGAGGCCCTAGCGGGAGGGCAGGGGGTGAGCAGTACTTC
-,-,TRBJ1-2,TRBV12-3/TRBV12-4,CASSRQGSDGYTF,TGTGCCAGCAGCCGGCAGGGGTCGGATGGCTACACCTTC
TRBD1,-,TRBJ2-7,TRBV5-4,CASSPSRDRTYEQYF,TGTGCCAGCAGCCCATCCCGGGACAGGACTTACGAGCAGTACTTC
-,few,TRBJ1-1,TRBV20-1,CSASLEWSTEAFF,TGCAGTGCTAGTCTCGAGTGGTCCACTGAAGCTTTCTTT
-,-,TRBJ1-1,TRBV6-1,CASSEGPLQVRPEAFF,TGTGCCAGCAGTGAAGGGCCCCTGCAGGTTCGTCCTGAAGCTTTCTTT
TRBD2,-,TRBJ2-7,TRBV7-8,CASSFTGTRRSDEQYF,TGTGCCAGCAGCTTTACCGGGACTAGACGATCAGACGAGCAGTACTTC
TRBD2,-,TRBJ2-7,TRBV7-2,CASSLVLAGGEQQYF,TGTGCCAGCAGCTTAGTGCTAGCGGGGGGGGAGCAGCAGTACTTC
TRBD2,-,TRBJ2-7,TRBV7-2,CASSLEREGEQYF,TGTGCCAGCAGCTTGGAGCGGGAGGGTGAGCAGTACTTC
-,-,TRBJ1-1,TRBV7-9,CASSSQENTEAFF,TGTGCCAGCAGCTCCCAGGAGAACACTGAAGCTTTCTTT
-,-,TRBJ2-2,TRBV5-6,CASRLSRAENTGELFF,TGTGCCAGCAGATTATCGAGGGCCGAGAACACCGGGGAGCTGTTTTTT
TRBD1,-,TRBJ1-2,TRBV2,CASRTQGAQSESGYGYTF,TGTGCCAGCAGAACCCAGGGGGCGCAGTCGGAAAGTGGGTATGGCTACACCTTC
-,-,TRBJ1-6,TRBV7-4,CASSQQQVDNSPLHF,TGTGCCAGCAGCCAACAACAGGTTGATAATTCACCCCTCCACTTT
-,-,TRBJ2-5,TRBV12-3/TRBV12-4,CASSRGDQTQYF,TGTGCCAGCAGCAGGGGAGATCAGACCCAGTACTTC
TRBD1,-,TRBJ1-1,TRBV7-2,CASRLRQGAGTEAFF,TGTGCCAGCAGACTAAGGCAGGGGGCCGGGACTGAAGCTTTCTTT
-,-,TRBJ2-4,TRBV7-2,CASSSPGRRQKNIQYF,TGTGCCAGCAGCTCTCCGGGTAGGAGGCAGAAGAACATTCAGTACTTC
TRBD1,once,TRBJ1-6,TRBV4-3,CASRPNRGSYNSPLHF,TGCGCCAGCAGGCCCAACAGGGGCTCCTATAATTCACCCCTCCACTTT
TRBD1,-,TRBJ2-5,TRBV7-2,CASSSRDRRQTQYF,TGTGCCAGCAGCTCCCGGGACAGGAGACAGACCCAGTACTTC
TRBD1,-,TRBJ2-5,TRBV10-3,CAISDQGTGGPLGAQYF,TGTGCCATCAGTGACCAAGGGACAGGGGGACCCCTTGGTGCCCAGTACTTC
-,-,TRBJ2-2,TRBV2,CASRITGPTGELFF,TGTGCCAGCAGGATCACAGGGCCCACCGGGGAGCTGTTTTTT
-,few,TRBJ2-3,TRBV30,CAWSGRVVEADTQYF,TGTGCCTGGAGTGGCCGGGTAGTTGAGGCAGATACGCAGTATTTT